This is a list of T cell receptor beta chains from one sample in a study of cytomegalovirus exposure and HLA in healthy donors. This table comes from immunoSEQ multiplex PCR, and its TCRdb copy is limited to in-frame clones, with some not included. The table has about 170,000 clones, approximately 81% seen once; the top ten hold less than 2.5%. What was sequenced was PBMCs. The receptors were sampled from a male donor in good health and CMV-seronegative. The CDR3 runs from the conserved cysteine through the conserved F or W. Each record gives: J gene, clone size, CDR3 length, D gene, V gene, CDR3 protein, CDR3 DNA. D genes are given only for firm matches. Only part of the rows carry a size: once, few, many, or a class if the clone is expanded.

TRBJ2-3 . 12 . TRBV11-3 CASSLDRDTQYF TGTGCCAGCAGCTTAGATCGGGATACGCAGTATTTT
TRBJ2-3 . 15 . TRBV2 CASSEAASSTDTQYF TGTGCCAGCAGTGAAGCAGCCTCTAGCACAGATACGCAGTATTTT
TRBJ1-1 . 13 TRBD1 TRBV7-2 CASSSDRDTEAFF TGTGCCAGCAGCTCCGACAGGGATACTGAAGCTTTCTTT
TRBJ1-3 . 18 . TRBV27 CASSLFAQGPNSGNTIYF TGTGCCAGCAGTTTATTTGCCCAGGGCCCAAACTCTGGAAACACCATATATTTT
TRBJ1-2 . 15 . TRBV6-1 CASSEAGGRGEGYTF TGTGCCAGCAGTGAAGCGGGGGGGAGAGGGGAAGGCTACACCTTC
TRBJ2-5 . 11 TRBD2 TRBV29-1 CSVVGGETQYF TGCAGCGTTGTGGGGGGGGAGACCCAGTACTTC
TRBJ1-1 . 14 . TRBV6-5 CASSYSRDTPEAFF TGTGCCAGCAGTTACTCGAGGGACACTCCTGAAGCTTTCTTT
TRBJ1-2 . 13 . TRBV7-6 CASSAGEVYGYTF TGTGCCAGCAGCGCCGGGGAGGTCTATGGCTACACCTTC
TRBJ1-1 . 17 . TRBV11-3 CASSLDQDEHQESEAFF TGTGCCAGCAGCTTAGATCAGGATGAGCACCAAGAGAGTGAAGCTTTCTTT
TRBJ1-1 once 12 TRBD1 TRBV19 CASSAQGTEAFF TGTGCCAGTAGTGCACAGGGGACTGAAGCTTTCTTT
TRBJ1-3 . 16 TRBD1 TRBV5-1 CASSLGGTGTGNTIYF TGCGCCAGCAGCTTGGGAGGGACAGGGACCGGAAACACCATATATTTT
TRBJ2-1 once 14 . TRBV10-1 CASSLAEEHNEQFF TGCGCCAGCAGTTTAGCGGAGGAACACAATGAGCAGTTCTTC
TRBJ2-1 once 16 TRBD2 TRBV7-2 CASSSRTSGAYNEQFF TGTGCCAGCAGCTCCAGGACTAGCGGGGCTTACAATGAGCAGTTCTTC
TRBJ2-7 . 15 TRBD1 TRBV19 CASSLAGTGGPEQYF TGTGCCAGTAGCCTCGCTGGGACAGGGGGACCCGAGCAGTACTTC
TRBJ1-1 . 15 . TRBV10-3 CAISVSIGQGIEAFF TGTGCCATCAGTGTCTCAATTGGGCAGGGAATCGAAGCTTTCTTT
TRBJ2-3 . 16 TRBD1 TRBV5-1 CASSVQGMEDTDTQYF TGCGCCAGCAGCGTACAGGGGATGGAGGACACAGATACGCAGTATTTT
TRBJ1-1 . 15 TRBD1 TRBV15 CATSRARQGETEAFF TGTGCCACCAGCAGAGCGCGGCAGGGGGAAACTGAAGCTTTCTTT
TRBJ1-4 . 16 TRBD1 TRBV4-2 CASSTTRDSPNEKLFF TGTGCCAGCAGCACAACCCGGGACAGCCCGAATGAAAAACTGTTTTTT
TRBJ2-3 . 15 . TRBV9 CASSVEGASTDTQYF TGTGCCAGCAGCGTAGAAGGGGCGAGCACAGATACGCAGTATTTT
TRBJ1-2 . 15 . TRBV4-2 CASSQEGQLDYGYTF TGTGCCAGCAGCCAAGAAGGACAGCTCGACTATGGCTACACCTTC
TRBJ1-2 . 13 TRBD1 TRBV19 CASSGQINYGYTF TGTGCCAGTTCGGGACAGATTAACTATGGCTACACCTTC
TRBJ1-2 . 13 . TRBV29-1 CSVVTRGGYGYTF TGCAGCGTTGTGACAAGGGGAGGATATGGCTACACCTTC
TRBJ2-3 . 18 . TRBV27 CASSLFVDRRGGTDTQYF TGTGCCAGCAGTTTATTCGTAGACCGCAGAGGGGGTACAGATACGCAGTATTTT
TRBJ2-5 . 14 . TRBV27 CASSRTGVQETQYF TGTGCCAGCAGTCGGACTGGCGTTCAAGAGACCCAGTACTTC
TRBJ2-5 . 14 TRBD2 TRBV7-9 CASSSLGGEETQYF TGTGCCAGCAGCTCCCTGGGGGGGGAAGAGACCCAGTACTTC
TRBJ2-7 . 14 . TRBV19 CASSRDSSSYEQYF TGTGCCAGTAGTAGGGACTCGAGCTCCTACGAGCAGTACTTC
TRBJ1-2 . 15 TRBD1 TRBV7-9 CASSLAAQGAGGYTF TGTGCCAGCAGCTTAGCGGCACAGGGGGCAGGAGGCTACACCTTC
TRBJ1-1 once 14 . TRBV6-4 CASSEGGANTEAFF TGTGCCAGCAGTGAAGGGGGGGCGAACACTGAAGCTTTCTTT
TRBJ2-7 . 15 TRBD2 TRBV11-1 CASSLVLADTYEQYF TGTGCCAGCAGCTTAGTACTAGCGGACACCTACGAGCAGTACTTC
TRBJ1-2 . 17 TRBD1 TRBV10-3 CAISRDQLGTGNYGYTF TGTGCCATCAGTAGGGATCAACTCGGGACAGGGAACTATGGCTACACCTTC
TRBJ2-1 . 15 TRBD2 TRBV6-5 CASSYKLAGGGEQFF TGTGCCAGCAGTTACAAACTAGCGGGGGGAGGGGAGCAGTTCTTC
TRBJ2-7 few 15 TRBD1 TRBV5-8 CASSYRDSPLYEQYF TGTGCCAGCAGCTATCGGGACAGCCCTCTCTACGAGCAGTACTTC
TRBJ2-7 . 16 TRBD2 TRBV10-3 CAISGRTSGDLGEQYF TGTGCCATCAGTGGGCGGACTAGCGGGGACCTCGGCGAGCAGTACTTC
TRBJ2-1 . 15 . TRBV5-3 CARSLSWGPYNEQFF TGTGCCAGAAGCTTGTCGTGGGGCCCCTACAATGAGCAGTTCTTC
TRBJ2-1 . 17 TRBD2 TRBV14 CASSQDRGGRAYNEQFF TGTGCCAGCAGCCAAGATAGAGGCGGGAGGGCCTACAATGAGCAGTTCTTC
TRBJ2-7 . 14 . TRBV18 CASSPLGVSYEQYF TGTGCCAGCTCACCACTGGGAGTCTCCTACGAGCAGTACTTC
TRBJ1-3 . 16 TRBD1 TRBV28 CASSRGQGARGNTIYF TGTGCCAGCAGCCGTGGACAGGGGGCGCGGGGAAACACCATATATTTT
TRBJ2-7 . 16 TRBD1 TRBV7-9 CASSYGSRQGVIEQYF TGTGCCAGCAGCTACGGATCCCGACAGGGAGTAATCGAGCAGTACTTC
TRBJ1-3 . 12 . TRBV11-1 CASMQTGNTIYF TGTGCCAGCATGCAGACTGGAAACACCATATATTTT
TRBJ2-2 once 14 TRBD1 TRBV25-1 CASSSKTGTGELFF TGTGCCAGCAGTAGCAAGACAGGGACCGGGGAGCTGTTTTTT
TRBJ2-1 . 17 . TRBV27 CASSLSGGGSRYNEQFF TGTGCCAGCAGTTTATCGGGGGGCGGGAGCCGATACAATGAGCAGTTCTTC
TRBJ1-4 few 16 . TRBV5-1 CASSLAVGGAREKLFF TGCGCCAGCAGCTTGGCCGTTGGGGGGGCGCGTGAAAAACTGTTTTTT
TRBJ2-1 . 12 TRBD1 TRBV29-1 CSGTGEYNEQFF TGCAGCGGGACAGGGGAATACAATGAGCAGTTCTTC
TRBJ2-1 . 14 TRBD1 TRBV4-3 CASTPGQGNNEQFF TGCGCCAGCACCCCGGGACAGGGGAACAATGAGCAGTTCTTC
TRBJ1-5 . 17 TRBD1 TRBV28 CASSPGTGAVHNQPQHF TGTGCCAGCAGTCCGGGGACAGGGGCCGTACATAATCAGCCCCAGCATTTT
TRBJ1-5 . 14 . TRBV7-8 CASSLGNSGQPQHF TGTGCCAGCAGCTTAGGCAATTCGGGGCAGCCCCAGCATTTT
TRBJ2-3 once 17 TRBD2 TRBV5-6 CASSLGSLAGATDTQYF TGTGCCAGCAGCTTGGGTTCGCTAGCGGGAGCAACAGATACGCAGTATTTT
TRBJ2-1 . 18 TRBD1 TRBV4-2 CASSPSPGPGGKNNEQFF TGTGCCAGCAGCCCGTCCCCCGGTCCAGGGGGCAAGAACAATGAGCAGTTCTTC
TRBJ1-6 . 18 . TRBV4-3 CASSQDPTLGGPKPPLHF TGCGCCAGCAGCCAAGACCCCACTTTGGGGGGGCCCAAGCCACCCCTCCACTTT
TRBJ1-1 . 14 TRBD1 TRBV7-8 CASSPDRGSTEAFF TGTGCCAGCAGCCCGGACAGGGGGAGCACTGAAGCTTTCTTT
TRBJ2-7 . 16 TRBD1 TRBV28 CASRLRQGIRAYEQYF TGTGCCAGCAGGCTGAGACAGGGGATTCGGGCCTACGAGCAGTACTTC
TRBJ1-5 . 14 . TRBV4-1 CASSQDSPRQPQHF TGCGCCAGCAGCCAAGATAGCCCACGCCAGCCCCAGCATTTT
TRBJ1-5 . 16 . TRBV5-4 CASSLWQAGGNQPQHF TGTGCCAGCAGCTTATGGCAAGCGGGGGGCAATCAGCCCCAGCATTTT
TRBJ2-3 . 11 TRBD1 TRBV9 CASSKQGTQYF TGTGCCAGCAGCAAACAGGGGACGCAGTATTTT
TRBJ2-5 . 16 TRBD2 TRBV9 CASSVEASGRLETQYF TGTGCCAGCAGCGTAGAGGCTAGCGGCCGACTGGAGACCCAGTACTTC
TRBJ1-1 few 16 . TRBV4-3 CASSQDRQGRVTEAFF TGCGCCAGCAGCCAAGATCGTCAAGGGAGGGTGACTGAAGCTTTCTTT
TRBJ1-4 . 15 . TRBV7-8 CASSLESGVGEKLFF TGTGCCAGCAGCTTGGAGTCCGGGGTAGGCGAAAAACTGTTTTTT
TRBJ1-5 . 14 TRBD1 TRBV30 CAWSVKGAGQPQHF TGTGCCTGGAGTGTAAAGGGGGCGGGTCAGCCCCAGCATTTT
TRBJ2-7 . 15 . TRBV7-2 CASSLVVGEAYEQYF TGTGCCAGCAGCTTAGTAGTCGGGGAAGCCTACGAGCAGTACTTC
TRBJ2-1 few 14 . TRBV14 CASSQGLASNEQFF TGTGCCAGCAGCCAAGGGCTAGCGTCGAATGAGCAGTTCTTC